This T cell receptor (beta chain) was sequenced during a study of T cells in women clearing cervical HPV infection. About the research overall: No precancer developed; the control's incident HPV16 infection cleared within 12 months. Controls gave blood once infection was undetectable; cases at lesion identification. Cases' blood sampling followed lesion detection by median around 23 weeks (90 to 200).

As regards this clone: The sequence runs out 3 residues before the end of the CDR3; the remainder is reconstructed from the germline J gene.

CDR3 length equals 12 residues. Germline V gene sequence: CDR1 SGDLS, CDR2 YYNGEE. V lost 0 bases to trimming and J lost 4 bases, with 3 bases between them. Measured with immunoSEQ multiplex PCR; TCRdb has only the in-frame clones, and not every one. The table for this sample gives approximately 35,000 clones. This rearrangement joins TRBV9 to TRBJ2-3; D remains unclear. Sequencing was performed on blood buffy coat. The source of this sequence is a woman between 18 and 75 years old with a cervical HPV16 infection that either progressed to CIN3+ or cleared (not recorded which). Partial CDR3 DNA: TGTGCCAGCAGCGTAGCTTCAGATACG. Amino acids: CASSVASDT. The CDR3 in full is CASSVASDTQYF.